The rows below give T cell receptor beta chains drawn from one sample of a study of cytomegalovirus exposure and HLA in healthy donors. Using immunoSEQ multiplex PCR, the repertoire was profiled, and TCRdb retains in-frame clones only, with some absent. Here the sample spans approximately 190,000 clones, over 70% being singletons. Sequencing was carried out using PBMCs. All receptors come from a middle-aged man in good health and CMV-seropositive. Each CDR3 is given with its conserved first and last residue. Fields, in order: clone size, V gene, J gene, D gene, CDR3 protein, CDR3 DNA. D genes are given only for firm matches. Expanded clones get a size class; other rows say once, few or many, or leave the size out.

>few|TRBV2|TRBJ2-5|NA
CASSNRGGETQYF
TGTGCCAGCAGCAACAGGGGGGGGGAGACCCAGTACTTC
>NA|TRBV7-2|TRBJ1-2|NA
CASSPGTSGYTF
TGTGCCAGCAGCCCAGGGACAAGTGGCTACACCTTC
>NA|TRBV10-1|TRBJ2-7|NA
CASGGVRGYEQYF
TGCGCCAGCGGTGGTGTGAGAGGGTACGAGCAGTACTTC
>NA|TRBV4-3|TRBJ2-7|TRBD2
CASSQQGTGGDEQYF
TGCGCCAGCAGCCAACAAGGCACGGGAGGGGACGAGCAGTACTTC
>NA|TRBV9|TRBJ2-1|TRBD2
CASSALAEQNNEQFF
TGTGCCAGCAGCGCACTAGCGGAGCAAAACAATGAGCAGTTCTTC
>NA|TRBV7-3|TRBJ1-2|NA
CASSLMGAGYTF
TGTGCCAGCAGCTTAATGGGGGCTGGCTACACCTTC
>NA|TRBV7-7|TRBJ2-5|NA
CASSFSLTQKETQYF
TGTGCTAGCAGCTTCTCCCTGACACAAAAAGAGACCCAGTACTTC
>NA|TRBV12-5|TRBJ1-5|NA
CASGLNQPQHF
TGTGCTAGTGGACTCAATCAGCCCCAGCATTTT
>NA|TRBV14|TRBJ2-7|NA
CASSQAGLERIEQYF
TGTGCCAGCAGCCAGGCGGGACTGGAAAGGATCGAGCAGTACTTC
>once|TRBV6-5|TRBJ1-4|NA
CASSYFRGANEKLFF
TGTGCCAGCAGTTACTTCAGGGGCGCGAATGAAAAACTGTTTTTT
>NA|TRBV7-3|TRBJ2-3|TRBD2
CASSSGLAGSADTQYF
TGTGCCAGCAGCTCAGGACTAGCGGGTTCCGCAGATACGCAGTATTTT
>NA|TRBV5-1|TRBJ2-7|TRBD2
CASSLAGGGNEQYF
TGCGCCAGCAGCTTGGCGGGAGGTGGAAACGAGCAGTACTTC
>once|TRBV7-6|TRBJ2-1|TRBD2
CASSLGGGRALDEQFF
TGTGCCAGCAGCTTAGGCGGCGGGAGGGCCCTGGATGAGCAGTTCTTC
>NA|TRBV30|TRBJ1-4|NA
CAWSTGGVATNEKLFF
TGTGCCTGGAGTACTGGAGGGGTTGCAACTAATGAAAAACTGTTTTTT
>once|TRBV2|TRBJ2-5|TRBD2
CASNPGTSGKETQYF
TGTGCCAGCAACCCGGGGACTAGCGGGAAAGAGACCCAGTACTTC
>NA|TRBV4-1|TRBJ2-7|TRBD1
CASSRDSNSYEQYF
TGCGCCAGCAGTCGGGACAGCAACTCCTACGAGCAGTACTTC
>NA|TRBV10-1|TRBJ2-7|NA
CASSLPGRQGNSYEQYF
TGCGCCAGCAGCCTTCCGGGTCGGCAGGGGAACAGCTACGAGCAGTACTTC
>NA|TRBV25-1|TRBJ2-7|TRBD2
CASSDTSGRYEQYF
TGTGCCAGCAGCGACACTAGCGGGAGATACGAGCAGTACTTC
>NA|TRBV10-3|TRBJ1-1|TRBD1
CAARATTGDANTEAFF
TGTGCCGCCAGGGCGACCACAGGGGACGCGAACACTGAAGCTTTCTTT
>NA|TRBV10-3|TRBJ1-1|NA
CAISEGRVGRVYTEAFF
TGTGCCATCAGTGAGGGTCGTGTAGGCAGGGTTTATACTGAAGCTTTCTTT
>NA|TRBV5-1|TRBJ1-1|NA
CASSLDGGRTEAFF
TGCGCCAGCAGCTTGGATGGGGGGAGGACTGAAGCTTTCTTT
>NA|TRBV5-4|TRBJ2-7|NA
CASSSREGQLYEQYF
TGTGCCAGCAGCTCGAGAGAGGGACAACTATACGAGCAGTACTTC
>few|TRBV9|TRBJ2-7|TRBD1
CASSVGQGTYEQYF
TGTGCCAGCAGCGTAGGACAGGGAACCTACGAGCAGTACTTC
>NA|TRBV28|TRBJ2-7|NA
CASSQQKTNEQYF
TGTGCCAGCAGTCAACAGAAGACCAACGAGCAGTACTTC
>NA|TRBV7-9|TRBJ2-7|TRBD2
CSSSPRVGTSGRTYEQYF
TGTTCCAGCAGCCCGCGGGTGGGGACTAGCGGGAGGACCTACGAGCAGTACTTC
>NA|TRBV5-1|TRBJ2-2|NA
CASSFGVTNTGELLF
TGCGCCAGCAGCTTTGGGGTAACGAACACCGGGGAGCTGCTTTTT
>NA|TRBV5-1|TRBJ2-7|NA
CASSSDSAYEQYF
TGCGCCAGCAGCTCGGACAGTGCCTACGAGCAGTACTTC
>NA|TRBV7-2|TRBJ2-5|NA
CASTAAIAETQYF
TGTGCCAGCACCGCCGCGATAGCGGAGACCCAGTACTTC
>few|TRBV6-1|TRBJ1-1|NA
CASSEALLRRGGKTEAFF
TGTGCCAGCAGTGAAGCGCTTCTTAGGAGAGGGGGAAAGACTGAAGCTTTCTTT
>NA|TRBV29-1|TRBJ1-2|TRBD1
CSVEGRQGVLNYGYTF
TGCAGCGTTGAAGGGCGGCAGGGGGTCCTGAACTATGGCTACACCTTC
>once|TRBV19|TRBJ2-7|TRBD2
CASSIGGRAYEQYF
TGTGCCAGTAGTATAGGCGGGAGGGCCTACGAGCAGTACTTC
>NA|TRBV5-1|TRBJ2-1|TRBD2
CASSLVTSGRINEQFF
TGCGCCAGCAGCTTGGTAACTAGCGGGAGAATAAATGAGCAGTTCTTC
>NA|TRBV28|TRBJ1-6|TRBD1
CASSLTGTGVNSPLHF
TGTGCCAGCAGTTTAACCGGGACAGGGGTTAATTCACCCCTCCACTTT
>NA|TRBV7-6|TRBJ2-7|TRBD2
CASSSSGGAGEQYF
TGTGCCAGCAGCTCTTCGGGAGGCGCTGGCGAGCAGTACTTC
>NA|TRBV27|TRBJ2-7|TRBD2
CASSKTLAGVGYEQYF
TGTGCCAGCAGTAAGACCTTAGCGGGAGTTGGGTACGAGCAGTACTTC
>NA|TRBV9|TRBJ1-1|NA
CASSVAQQNTEAFF
TGTGCCAGCAGCGTAGCACAGCAAAACACTGAAGCTTTCTTT
>NA|TRBV11-2|TRBJ2-5|NA
CASSLDRGGSGETQYF
TGTGCCAGCAGCTTAGACCGTGGGGGGAGTGGCGAGACCCAGTACTTC
>once|TRBV7-9|TRBJ2-7|TRBD1
CASSLTDRVYEQYF
TGTGCCAGCAGCTTGACCGACAGGGTCTACGAGCAGTACTTC
>NA|TRBV15|TRBJ2-3|TRBD2
CATSATGTSGSWTDTQYF
TGTGCCACCAGCGCAACCGGGACTAGCGGGAGTTGGACAGATACGCAGTATTTT
>NA|TRBV7-7|TRBJ2-5|TRBD2
CASSVTSGGQETQYF
TGTGCCAGCAGCGTAACTAGCGGGGGGCAAGAGACCCAGTACTTC
>NA|TRBV19|TRBJ2-7|TRBD1
CASSIGGTGLREQYF
TGTGCCAGTAGTATCGGCGGGACAGGGTTACGCGAGCAGTACTTC
>NA|TRBV28|TRBJ2-5|TRBD1
CASRWDRDEETQYF
TGTGCCAGCAGATGGGACAGGGATGAGGAGACCCAGTACTTC
>few|TRBV5-4|TRBJ1-1|NA
CASSLAGIQMNTEAFF
TGTGCCAGCAGCTTGGCAGGGATCCAAATGAACACTGAAGCTTTCTTT
>NA|TRBV5-1|TRBJ2-1|TRBD2
CASSLVRLAGEQFF
TGCGCCAGCAGCTTGGTTCGACTAGCCGGCGAGCAGTTCTTC
>few|TRBV5-1|TRBJ1-1|NA
CASSPQGLDTEAFF
TGCGCCAGCAGCCCGCAGGGTCTGGACACTGAAGCTTTCTTT
>NA|TRBV7-9|TRBJ2-1|TRBD1
CASSSQGASNEQFF
TGTGCCAGCAGCTCACAGGGGGCGTCCAATGAGCAGTTCTTC
>NA|TRBV7-2|TRBJ2-5|NA
CASSPFSGQETQYF
TGTGCCAGCAGCCCCTTTAGCGGCCAAGAGACCCAGTACTTC
>NA|TRBV11-2|TRBJ2-7|TRBD1
CASSLRGGQGFYEQYF
TGTGCCAGCAGCTTACGTGGGGGACAGGGGTTCTACGAGCAGTACTTC
>NA|TRBV6-5|TRBJ1-4|NA
CASKKTGFNEKLFF
TGTGCCAGCAAGAAGACAGGCTTTAATGAAAAACTGTTTTTT
>NA|TRBV6-1|TRBJ1-5|NA
CASSRTVSSNQPQHF
TGTGCCAGCAGTCGGACAGTTAGTAGCAATCAGCCCCAGCATTTT
>NA|TRBV6-6|TRBJ1-2|TRBD1
CASSYPDRDFNYGYTF
TGTGCCAGCAGTTATCCCGACAGGGACTTTAACTATGGCTACACCTTC